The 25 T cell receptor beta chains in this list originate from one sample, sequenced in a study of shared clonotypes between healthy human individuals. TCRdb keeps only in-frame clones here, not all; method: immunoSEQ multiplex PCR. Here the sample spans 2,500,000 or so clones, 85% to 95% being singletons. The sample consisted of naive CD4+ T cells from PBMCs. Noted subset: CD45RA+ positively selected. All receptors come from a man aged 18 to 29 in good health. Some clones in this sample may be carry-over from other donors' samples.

The DNA of the CDR3 is TGTGCCAGCAGTGGTAGAGCAGGCAATCAGCCCCAGCATTTT. This gives the protein CASSGRAGNQPQHF. This chain uses TRBV6-5 with TRBJ1-5, with no clear D. In germline, CDR1 is MNHEY, CDR2 SVGAGI. V lost 5 bases to trimming and J lost 2 bases, with 10 bases between them. This CDR3 comprises 14 residues.

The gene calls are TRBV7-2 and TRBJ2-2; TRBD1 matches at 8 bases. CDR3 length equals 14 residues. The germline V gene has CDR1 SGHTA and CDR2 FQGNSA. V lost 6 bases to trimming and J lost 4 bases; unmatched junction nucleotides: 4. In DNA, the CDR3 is TGTGCCAGCAGGGACAGGGTCAGCACCGGGGAGCTGTTTTTT. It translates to CASRDRVSTGELFF.

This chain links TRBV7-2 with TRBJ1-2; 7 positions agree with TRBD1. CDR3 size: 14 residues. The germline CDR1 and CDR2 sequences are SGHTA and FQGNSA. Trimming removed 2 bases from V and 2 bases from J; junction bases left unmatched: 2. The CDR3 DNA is TGTGCCAGCAGCTTAAAGGGACAGAACTATGGCTACACCTTC. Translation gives CASSLKGQNYGYTF.

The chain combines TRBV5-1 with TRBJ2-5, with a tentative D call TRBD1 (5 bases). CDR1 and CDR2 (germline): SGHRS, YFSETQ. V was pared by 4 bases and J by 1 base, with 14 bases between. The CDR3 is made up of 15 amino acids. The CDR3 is CASSLLMTAQETQYF. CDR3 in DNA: TGCGCCAGCAGCCTACTAATGACAGCCCAAGAGACCCAGTACTTC.

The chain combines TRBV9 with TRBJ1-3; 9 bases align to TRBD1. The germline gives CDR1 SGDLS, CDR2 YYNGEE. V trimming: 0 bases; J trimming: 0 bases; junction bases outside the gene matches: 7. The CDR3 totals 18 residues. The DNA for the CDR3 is TGTGCCAGCAGCGTAGCTACAGGACAGGGGATCTCTGGAAACACCATATATTTT. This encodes CASSVATGQGISGNTIYF.

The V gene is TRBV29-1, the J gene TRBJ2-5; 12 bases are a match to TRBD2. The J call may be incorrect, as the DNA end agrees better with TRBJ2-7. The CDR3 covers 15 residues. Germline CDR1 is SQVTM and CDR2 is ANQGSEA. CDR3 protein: CSVETSSGRDHEQYF. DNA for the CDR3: TGCAGCGTTGAAACGTCTAGCGGGAGGGACCACGAGCAGTACTTC.

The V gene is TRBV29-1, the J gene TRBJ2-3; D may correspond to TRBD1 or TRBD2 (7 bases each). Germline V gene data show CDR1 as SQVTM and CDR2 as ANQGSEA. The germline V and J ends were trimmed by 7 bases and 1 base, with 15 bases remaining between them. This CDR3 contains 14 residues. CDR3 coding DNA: TGCAGCGCCGCAGGGGGGGCAGGCACAGATACGCAGTATTTT. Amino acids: CSAAGGAGTDTQYF.

The CDR3 DNA reads TGTGCCAGCAGTTTGTACGACAGGGTAAAGCACGAGCAGTACTTC. Its translation is CASSLYDRVKHEQYF. V usage is TRBV27 and J usage is TRBJ2-7; 7 bases align to TRBD1. The germline CDR1 and CDR2 sequences are MNHEY and SMNVEV (reference sequence). The CDR3 has 15 residues. Unmatched junction bases numbered 10, after V lost 3 bases and J lost 5 bases.

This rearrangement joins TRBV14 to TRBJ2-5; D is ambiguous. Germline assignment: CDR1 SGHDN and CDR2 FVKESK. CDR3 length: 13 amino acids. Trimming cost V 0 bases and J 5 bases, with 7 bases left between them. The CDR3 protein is CASSQDLSETQYF. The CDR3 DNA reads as TGTGCCAGCAGCCAAGATCTTTCGGAGACCCAGTACTTC.

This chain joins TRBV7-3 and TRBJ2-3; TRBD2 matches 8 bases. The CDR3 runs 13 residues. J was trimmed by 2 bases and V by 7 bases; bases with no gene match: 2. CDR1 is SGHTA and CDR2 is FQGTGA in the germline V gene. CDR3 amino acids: CASKLAATDTQYF. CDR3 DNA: TGTGCCAGCAAACTAGCGGCCACAGATACGCAGTATTTT.

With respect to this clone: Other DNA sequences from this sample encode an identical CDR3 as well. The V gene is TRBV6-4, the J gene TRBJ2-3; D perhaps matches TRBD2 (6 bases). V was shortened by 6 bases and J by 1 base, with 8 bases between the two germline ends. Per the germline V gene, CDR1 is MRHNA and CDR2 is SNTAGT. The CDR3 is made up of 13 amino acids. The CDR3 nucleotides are TGTGCCAGCAGAGCGGGTGGCACAGATACGCAGTATTTT. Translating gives CASRAGGTDTQYF.

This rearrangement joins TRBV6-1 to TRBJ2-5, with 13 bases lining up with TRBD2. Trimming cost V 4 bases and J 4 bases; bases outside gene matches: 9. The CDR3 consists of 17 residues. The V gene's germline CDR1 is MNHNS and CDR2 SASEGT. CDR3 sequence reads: CASSGTSGRVGIETQYF. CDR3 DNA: TGTGCCAGCAGTGGGACTAGCGGGAGAGTGGGAATAGAGACCCAGTACTTC.

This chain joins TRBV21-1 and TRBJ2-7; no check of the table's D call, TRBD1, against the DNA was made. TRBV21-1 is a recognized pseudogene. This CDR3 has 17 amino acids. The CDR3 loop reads CASSKPGQTATYYEQYF. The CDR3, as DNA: TGTGCCAGCAGCAAACCGGGACAGACAGCTACTTACTACGAGCAGTACTTC.

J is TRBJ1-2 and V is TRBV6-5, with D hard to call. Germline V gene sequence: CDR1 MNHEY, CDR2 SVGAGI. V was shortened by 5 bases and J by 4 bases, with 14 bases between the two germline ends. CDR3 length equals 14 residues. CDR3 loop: CASSREKGFYGYTF. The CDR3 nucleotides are TGTGCCAGCAGTAGGGAGAAGGGTTTCTATGGCTACACCTTC.

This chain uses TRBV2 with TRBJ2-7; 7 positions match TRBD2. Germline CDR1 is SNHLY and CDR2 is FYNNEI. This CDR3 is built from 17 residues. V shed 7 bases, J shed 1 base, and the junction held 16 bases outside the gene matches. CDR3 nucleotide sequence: TGTGCCAGCACCGCACTTGGCCGGCTAGCGGAGTCCTACGAGCAGTACTTC. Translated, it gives CASTALGRLAESYEQYF. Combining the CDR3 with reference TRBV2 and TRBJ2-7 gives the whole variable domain EPEVTQTPSHQVTQMGQEVILRCVPISNHLYFYWYRQILGQKVEFLVSFYNNEISEKSEIFDDQFSVERPDGSNFTLKIRSTKLEDSAMYFCASTALGRLAESYEQYFGPGTRLTVT.

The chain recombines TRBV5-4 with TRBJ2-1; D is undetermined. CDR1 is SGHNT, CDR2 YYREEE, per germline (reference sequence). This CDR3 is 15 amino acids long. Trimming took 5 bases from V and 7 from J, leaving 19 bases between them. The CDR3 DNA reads TGTGCCAGCAGACCTCCGGGCATCGGTGTGAATGAGCAGTTCTTC. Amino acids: CASRPPGIGVNEQFF.

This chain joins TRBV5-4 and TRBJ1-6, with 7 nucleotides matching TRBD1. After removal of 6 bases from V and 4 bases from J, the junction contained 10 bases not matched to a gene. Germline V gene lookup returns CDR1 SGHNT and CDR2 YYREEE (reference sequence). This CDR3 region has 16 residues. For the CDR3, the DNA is TGTGCCAGCACCCTCCGCGGGACAGCGTATAATTCACCCCTCCACTTT. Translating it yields CASTLRGTAYNSPLHF.

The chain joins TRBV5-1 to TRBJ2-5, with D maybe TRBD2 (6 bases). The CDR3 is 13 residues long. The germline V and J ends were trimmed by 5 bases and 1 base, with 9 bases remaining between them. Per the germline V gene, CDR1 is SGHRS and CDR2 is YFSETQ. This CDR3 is CASRGGSQETQYF. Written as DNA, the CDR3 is TGCGCCAGCAGGGGGGGTTCCCAAGAGACCCAGTACTTC.

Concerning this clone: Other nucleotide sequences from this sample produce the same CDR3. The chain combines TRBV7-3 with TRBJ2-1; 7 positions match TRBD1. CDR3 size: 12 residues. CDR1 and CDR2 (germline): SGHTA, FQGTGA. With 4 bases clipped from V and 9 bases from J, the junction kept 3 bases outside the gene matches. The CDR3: CASSSNRGEQFF. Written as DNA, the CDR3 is TGTGCCAGCAGCTCGAACAGGGGTGAGCAGTTCTTC.

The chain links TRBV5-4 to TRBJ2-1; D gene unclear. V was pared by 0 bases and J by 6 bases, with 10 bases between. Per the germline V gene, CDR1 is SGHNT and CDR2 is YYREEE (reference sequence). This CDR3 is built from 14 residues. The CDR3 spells CASSLEPPRNEQFF. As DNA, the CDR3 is TGTGCCAGCAGCTTGGAACCACCGCGCAATGAGCAGTTCTTC.

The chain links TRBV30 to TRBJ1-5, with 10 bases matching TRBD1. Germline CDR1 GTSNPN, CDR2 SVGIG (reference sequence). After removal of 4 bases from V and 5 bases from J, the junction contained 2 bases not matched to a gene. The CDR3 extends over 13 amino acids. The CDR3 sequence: CAWTGTGDQPQHF. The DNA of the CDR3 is TGTGCCTGGACCGGGACAGGGGATCAGCCCCAGCATTTT.

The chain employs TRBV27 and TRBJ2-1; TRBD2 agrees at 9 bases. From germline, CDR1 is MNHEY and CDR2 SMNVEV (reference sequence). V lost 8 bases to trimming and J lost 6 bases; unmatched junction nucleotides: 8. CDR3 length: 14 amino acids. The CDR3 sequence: CASRLAGSGNEQFF. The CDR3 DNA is TGTGCCAGCCGTCTAGCGGGATCTGGCAATGAGCAGTTCTTC.

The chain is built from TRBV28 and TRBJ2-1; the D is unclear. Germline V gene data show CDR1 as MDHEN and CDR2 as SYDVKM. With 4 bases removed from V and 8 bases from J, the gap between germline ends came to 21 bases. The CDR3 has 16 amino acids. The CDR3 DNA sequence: TGTGCCAGCAGTTCGCCATCCGGAATGGGAAGGTATGAGCAGTTCTTC. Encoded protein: CASSSPSGMGRYEQFF.

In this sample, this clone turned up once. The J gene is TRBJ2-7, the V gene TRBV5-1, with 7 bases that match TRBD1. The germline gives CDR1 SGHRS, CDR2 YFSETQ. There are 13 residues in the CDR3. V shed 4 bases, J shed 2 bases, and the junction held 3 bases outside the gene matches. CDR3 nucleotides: TGCGCCAGCAGCCGGGACAGTGCCTACGAGCAGTACTTC. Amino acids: CASSRDSAYEQYF.

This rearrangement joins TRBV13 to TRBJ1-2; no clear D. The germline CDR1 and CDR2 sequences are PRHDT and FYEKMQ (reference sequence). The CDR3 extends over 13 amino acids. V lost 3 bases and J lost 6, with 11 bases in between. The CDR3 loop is CASSFRPSDGYTF. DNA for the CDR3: TGTGCCAGCAGCTTCCGACCGAGTGATGGCTACACCTTC.